This T cell receptor (beta chain) was sequenced in a study of OX40 agonist ivuxolimab in advanced cancers. Study-wide findings and caveats: Relative to CD4+ cells, CD8+ T cells on average had more expanded clones.

The method was immunoSEQ multiplex PCR; TCRdb's version includes in-frame clones alone and lacks a portion of them. Of about 71,000 clones in the sample, about nine tenths are singletons; the top ten hold less than 15%. Remarks on this clone: What it binds is not known.

Any history of autoimmune disease or systemic immunosuppression disqualified patients. The CDR3 runs 13 residues. Germline CDR1 is LGHNA and CDR2 is YSLEER. Trimming took 8 bases from V and 9 from J, leaving 14 bases between them. The receptor was isolated from an adult with an advanced solid tumor such as melanoma, head and neck, liver or kidney cancer. V usage is TRBV4-3 and J usage is TRBJ1-6; maybe TRBD1 (5 bases). Specimen: CD4+ or CD8+ T cells sorted from blood, collected in a trial of the OX40 agonist ivuxolimab. CDR3 region: CASGEQGGSPLHF. The CDR3 nucleotides read TGCGCCAGCGGGGAGCAGGGTGGTTCACCCCTCCACTTT.